The 28 T cell receptor beta chains in this list originate from one sample, sequenced in a study of response to subunit inactivated influenza vaccine. TCRdb re-called the RT-PCR reads through MiXCR, storing one row per CDR3 protein. The sample contains about 570,000 distinct CDR3 sequences, approximately 11% of which appear only once. This same sample was also taken into another study, of T cells expressing NK-cell markers. That investigation notes: The authors generated TCR beta cDNA through 5'RACE template switching with UMIs.

The specimen was PBMCs from blood, collected on the day of vaccination. The source is a man between 45 and 60 years old who received an inactivated influenza vaccine.

This clonotype was seen a handful of times. The chain carries TRBV9 and TRBJ1-1; D is perhaps TRBD1 (6 bases). There are 13 residues in the CDR3. Germline CDR1 is SGDLS and CDR2 is YYNGEE. V lost 6 bases and J lost 4, with 13 bases in between. The DNA of the CDR3 is TGTGCCAGCAACCCACAGGGAGCCACTGAAGCTTTCTTT. This codes for CASNPQGATEAFF. Complete variable domain (other parts from reference TRBV9 and TRBJ1-1): DSGVTQTPKHLITATGQRVTLRCSPRSGDLSVYWYQQSLDQGLQFLIQYYNGEERAKGNILERFSAQQFPDLHSELNLSSLELGDSALYFCASNPQGATEAFFGQGTRLTVV.

The sample holds many counts of this clonotype. The V call is TRBV29-1, the J call TRBJ2-1, with a possible D match to TRBD2 (6 bases). Trimming took off 6 bases at V and 0 bases at J, with 18 bases between the two ends. Germline V lookup: CDR1 SQVTM, CDR2 ANQGSEA. This CDR3 spans 16 amino acids. DNA of the CDR3: TGCAGCGTGCCGGGGGTGCGGATCAGCTCCTACAATGAGCAGTTCTTC. Protein product: CSVPGVRISSYNEQFF.

This clonotype occurred a few times. The chain employs TRBV27 and TRBJ2-3, with a weak D call TRBD1 (6 bases). V was cut by 2 bases and J by 5 bases, with 14 bases left in between. Germline CDR1 is MNHEY and CDR2 is SMNVEV (reference sequence). The CDR3 has 15 amino acids. For the CDR3, the DNA is TGTGCCAGCAGTTTAACCCCGAGGGGACAAGATACGCAGTATTTT. Translated: CASSLTPRGQDTQYF.

A few counts support this clonotype. The chain links TRBV7-9 to TRBJ2-7, with TRBD2 matching 9 bases. V shed 7 bases and J 6 bases; nucleotides not matched to a gene: 7. Germline V CDR1 and CDR2: SEHNR, FQNEAQ (reference sequence). The CDR3 has 13 residues. Written as DNA, the CDR3 is TGTGCCAGCACGGCGGGGGGGCCGTTCGAGCAGTACTTC. This gives the protein CASTAGGPFEQYF.

This clonotype was seen a handful of times. The chain couples TRBV2 to TRBJ2-3; D ambiguous. The CDR3 totals 12 residues. The germline V gene encodes CDR1 SNHLY and CDR2 FYNNEI. Deletions cut 2 bases from V and 5 bases from J, with 5 bases between. CDR3 residues: CASSENVDTQYF. CDR3 in DNA: TGTGCCAGCAGTGAAAACGTAGATACGCAGTATTTT.

The V and J genes are TRBV4-1 and TRBJ1-4, with D perhaps TRBD1 (5 bases). CDR1 and CDR2 (germline): MGHRA, YSYEKL. The length of the CDR3 is 12 residues. V lost 3 bases and J lost 14, with 13 bases in between. CDR3 protein: CASSHPEGRLFF. In DNA, the CDR3 is TGCGCCAGCAGCCACCCGGAGGGGAGGCTGTTTTTT.

This clonotype appeared a few times. The chain is built from TRBV5-6 and TRBJ2-1; D is perhaps TRBD1 (6 bases). The CDR3 spans 14 residues. CDR1 SGHDT and CDR2 YYEEEE come from the germline V gene. V shed 3 bases and J shed 9 bases, with 16 bases lying between them. The CDR3 DNA follows: TGTGCCAGCAGCTGGGGGACAAGAAACAGTGAGCAGTTCTTC. Translated: CASSWGTRNSEQFF.

This sequence joins TRBV10-3 and TRBJ2-7; TRBD1 is a possible D gene (6 bases). With 6 bases removed from V and 2 bases from J, the gap between germline ends came to 14 bases. Germline lookup yields CDR1 ENHRY and CDR2 SYGVKD. The CDR3 length is 14 residues. CDR3 protein: CAISLYRVPYEQYF. DNA for the CDR3: TGTGCCATCAGCCTATACAGGGTTCCCTACGAGCAGTACTTC.

V and J are TRBV6-5 and TRBJ2-7; possibly TRBD1 for D (5 bases). The germline V and J ends were trimmed by 2 bases and 3 bases, with 14 bases remaining between them. The CDR3 consists of 15 residues. Germline V CDR1 and CDR2: MNHEY, SVGAGI. CDR3 protein: CASSYAFGADYEQYF. CDR3 DNA sequence: TGTGCCAGCAGTTACGCGTTTGGGGCGGACTACGAGCAGTACTTC.

This clonotype was seen many times. The chain carries TRBV29-1 and TRBJ2-5; tentatively, D is TRBD2 (7 bases). V was pared by 7 bases and J by 2 bases, with 14 bases between. Germline CDR1 and CDR2: SQVTM and ANQGSEA. The CDR3 contains 13 residues. CDR3 protein: CSGGGAPQETQYF. In nucleotides, the CDR3 is TGCAGCGGGGGGGGGGCACCGCAAGAGACCCAGTACTTC.

V is TRBV5-1 and J is TRBJ1-6; 8 bases fit TRBD1. With V trimmed by 3 bases and J by 8 bases, 1 base remained unmatched. Germline-derived CDR1 and CDR2 are SGHRS and YFSETQ. The CDR3 contains 13 residues. CDR3 sequence reads: CASSSGQDSPLHF. The CDR3 region has the DNA TGCGCCAGCAGCTCGGGACAGGATTCACCCCTCCACTTT.

V is TRBV6-5 and J is TRBJ2-3; the D gene is possibly TRBD2 (6 bases). Germline V gene data show CDR1 as MNHEY and CDR2 as SVGAGI. Trimming took 0 bases from V and 1 from J, leaving 20 bases between them. The CDR3 is 19 residues long. CDR3 amino acids: CASSYSYLVGAGRTDTQYF. The CDR3 nucleotides are TGTGCCAGCAGTTACTCGTATCTCGTCGGGGCGGGGCGCACAGATACGCAGTATTTT.

CDR3 nucleotide sequence: TGTGCCAGCAGCTTTGTGTTCCGGGACAGAGAAAACATTCAGTACTTC. Translating it yields CASSFVFRDRENIQYF. The chain combines TRBV28 with TRBJ2-4, with 7 bases aligning to TRBD1. CDR1 is MDHEN and CDR2 is SYDVKM in the germline V gene. Unmatched junction bases numbered 13, after V lost 6 bases and J lost 5 bases. The CDR3 spans 16 residues.

The chain employs TRBV4-3 and TRBJ1-2; no clear D. Trimming left V 4 bases short and J 1 base short, with 16 bases between. From germline, CDR1 is LGHNA and CDR2 YSLEER. CDR3 length: 16 residues. The CDR3 loop reads CASSLAGRTLNYGYTF. The CDR3 region has the DNA TGCGCCAGCAGCCTAGCCGGGAGAACCCTTAACTATGGCTACACCTTC.

The chain combines TRBV7-2 with TRBJ1-6; D not certain. The CDR3 is made up of 11 amino acids. From germline, CDR1 is SGHTA and CDR2 FQGNSA. Deletions cut 1 base from V and 15 bases from J, with 7 bases between. The CDR3 loop is CASSLGSRLHF. CDR3 DNA sequence: TGTGCCAGCAGCTTAGGCAGCCGCCTCCACTTT.

This clonotype has only a few counts. The CDR3: CSARELDTYGYTF. CDR3 DNA sequence: TGCAGTGCTAGAGAACTCGACACATATGGCTACACCTTC. The chain carries TRBV20-1 and TRBJ1-2, with D unclear. CDR3 length equals 13 residues. With 0 bases removed from V and 5 bases from J, the gap between germline ends came to 10 bases. Germline V lookup: CDR1 DFQATT, CDR2 SNEGSKA (reference sequence).

The chain links TRBV4-2 to TRBJ1-4, with D possibly being TRBD1 (5 bases). The germline CDR1 and CDR2 sequences are LGHNA and YNFKEQ. V shed 0 bases and J shed 7 bases, with 15 bases lying between them. The CDR3 loop spans 16 amino acids. CDR3 nucleotide sequence: TGTGCCAGCAGCCAAGACCCGGGGACCGTAGCTGAAAAACTGTTTTTT. This translates into CASSQDPGTVAEKLFF.

This clonotype was counted between two and nine times. This chain connects TRBV12-3 or TRBV12-4 to TRBJ2-7; the D gene is possibly TRBD2 (5 bases). This CDR3 has 16 residues. Trimming took 5 bases from V and 3 from J, leaving 20 bases between them. CDR3 loop: CASSPRTRGGLYEQYF. The CDR3 region has the DNA TGTGCCAGCAGTCCCCGGACGCGAGGAGGCCTCTACGAGCAGTACTTC.

The sample holds a few counts of this clonotype. V usage is TRBV11-2 and J usage is TRBJ1-6; TRBD1 might be the D (6 bases). The CDR3 contains 15 residues. CDR1 and CDR2 from the germline V gene are SGHAT and FQNNGV. V lost 2 bases to trimming and J lost 7 bases, with 12 bases between them. The chain's CDR3 is CASSLRAGDNSPLHF. The CDR3 DNA sequence: TGTGCCAGCAGCTTAAGGGCAGGGGACAATTCACCCCTCCACTTT.

The chain employs TRBV7-8 and TRBJ2-7; D remains unclear. There are 14 residues in the CDR3. The germline V gene has CDR1 SGHVS and CDR2 FQNEAQ. Trimming removed 3 bases at V and 3 bases at J, with 12 bases between. CDR3 DNA sequence: TGTGCCAGCAGCTTTGGTGCTGGTGACTACGAGCAGTACTTC. Its protein product is CASSFGAGDYEQYF.

This clonotype was counted at least ten times. The rearrangement links TRBV7-2 to TRBJ2-2, with 7 positions matching TRBD1. Germline V gene sequence: CDR1 SGHTA, CDR2 FQGNSA. V lost 0 bases to trimming and J lost 1 base; unmatched junction nucleotides: 2. The length of the CDR3 is 16 residues. CDR3 coding DNA: TGTGCCAGCAGCTTAGCCGGGACAGTGAACACCGGGGAGCTGTTTTTT. This encodes CASSLAGTVNTGELFF.

This chain uses TRBV7-9 with TRBJ2-7; possible D gene TRBD1, 6 bases. Germline V lookup: CDR1 SEHNR, CDR2 FQNEAQ (reference sequence). The CDR3 loop spans 13 amino acids. Trimming took off 8 bases at V and 5 bases at J, with 16 bases between the two ends. The CDR3 is CASSPSYRDEQYF. CDR3 bases: TGTGCCAGCTCACCATCCTACAGGGACGAGCAGTACTTC. The full variable domain, rest sourced from reference TRBV7-9 and TRBJ2-7, is DTGVSQNPRHKITKRGQNVTFRCDPISEHNRLYWYRQTLGQGPEFLTYFQNEAQLEKSRLLSDRFSAERPKGSFSTLEIQRTEQGDSAMYLCASSPSYRDEQYFGPGTRLTVT.

This clonotype was picked up many times. This chain joins TRBV20-1 and TRBJ2-2, with 8 bases lining up with TRBD2. The ends lost 0 bases at V and 6 bases at J; junction bases unmatched: 6. The V gene's germline CDR1 is DFQATT and CDR2 SNEGSKA (reference sequence). The CDR3 consists of 15 residues. The CDR3 loop reads CSARESGGVAGELFF. The CDR3 DNA reads TGCAGTGCTAGAGAATCGGGGGGGGTCGCCGGGGAGCTGTTTTTT.

This chain connects TRBV6-2 or TRBV6-3 to TRBJ1-2; TRBD1 matches at 8 bases. Losses at the gene ends were 6 bases for V and 4 bases for J; bases not matched to a gene: 4. The CDR3 totals 13 residues. Germline V lookup: CDR1 MNHEY, CDR2 SVGEGT. The chain's CDR3 is CASRSTGGYGYTF. Written as DNA, the CDR3 is TGTGCCAGCAGATCTACAGGGGGCTATGGCTACACCTTC.

V and J are TRBV28 and TRBJ1-4, with D tentatively TRBD1 (6 bases). Deletions cut 4 bases from V and 7 bases from J, with 16 bases between. This CDR3 region has 15 residues. Germline V gene data show CDR1 as MDHEN and CDR2 as SYDVKM. The CDR3 DNA sequence: TGTGCCAGCAGTTCGTCAGGGGACTTACTTGAAAAACTGTTTTTT. This sequence encodes CASSSSGDLLEKLFF.

The J gene is TRBJ2-7, the V gene TRBV12-3 or TRBV12-4; 7 bases line up with TRBD2. V dropped 3 bases and J dropped 3; count of bases not matched to a gene: 5. The CDR3 covers 14 residues. The CDR3: CASSFSWEGYEQYF. The CDR3 DNA follows: TGTGCCAGCAGTTTTTCGTGGGAGGGCTACGAGCAGTACTTC.

The rearrangement joins TRBV20-1 to TRBJ2-5; D is perhaps TRBD2 (6 bases). CDR3 length: 13 residues. Germline CDR1 reads DFQATT; CDR2 reads SNEGSKA (reference sequence). V was clipped by 6 bases and J by 3 bases, with 14 bases between them. The CDR3 region is CSAGEVLEETQYF. The CDR3 DNA reads as TGCAGTGCGGGGGAGGTTTTAGAAGAGACCCAGTACTTC.

This clonotype was recorded at least ten times. CDR3 coding DNA: TGCGCCCGTGAGGCCACCAACCACTACTCCTATAATTCACCCCTCCACTTT. Residues: CAREATNHYSYNSPLHF. V usage is TRBV5-1 and J usage is TRBJ1-6, with D uncertain. The CDR3 totals 17 residues. V lost 10 bases and J lost 0, with 20 bases in between. Germline values: CDR1 SGHRS, CDR2 YFSETQ.